The T cell receptor (beta chain) described here comes from a study of T cells in Graves' hyperthyroidism and ophthalmopathy. Study-wide findings and caveats: Researchers found most expanded thyroid clonotypes above 0.001 in blood as well.

Using RNA transcripts as the source, TCR beta CDR3 regions were amplified. First-round RT-PCR targeting the TCR CDR3 was performed with the HTBI primer set. TCRdb re-called the multiplex PCR reads with MiXCR, one entry per CDR3 protein. The sample holds hundreds of thousands of distinct CDR3 sequences; 14% are singletons and the top ten take 10%. This clonotype was found many times. The antigen is not known. Trimming pared 1 base from V and 6 bases from J, leaving 12 bases between. The CDR3 loop spans 15 amino acids. In germline, CDR1 is PRHDT, CDR2 FYEKMQ (reference sequence). Hyperthyroidism patients were newly diagnosed, had disease duration under 2 months, and were aged 18 to 65 years. Pregnant or lactating patients were excluded, as were those with uncontrolled infection or other autoimmune disease. Diagnosing involved the use of clinical symptoms, serum thyroxine and TRAb, thyroid ultrasound and orbital computed tomography.

This chain joins TRBV13 and TRBJ2-2; tentative D call: TRBD1 (6 bases). Sequencing input: blood. This TCR was recovered from a woman in her late teens or twenties with Graves' hyperthyroidism. The CDR3 loop reads CASSLALQGSGELFF. The DNA of the CDR3 is TGTGCCAGCAGCTTAGCCCTCCAGGGGTCCGGGGAGCTGTTTTTT.